The 16 T cell receptor beta chains below come from one sample, sequenced in a study of T cell changes during pregnancy in multiple sclerosis. TCRdb keeps only in-frame clones here, not all; method: immunoSEQ multiplex PCR. The sample has 88,000 or so clones; 92% are singletons. Source: peripheral blood, taken before pregnancy. The receptors were gathered from a female donor with multiple sclerosis, enrolled in a pregnancy study.

CDR3: CASSARTGEETQYF. CDR3 nucleotide sequence: TGTGCCAGCAGTGCAAGGACAGGGGAAGAGACCCAGTACTTC. This chain links TRBV2 with TRBJ2-5; 9 nucleotides match TRBD1. The CDR3 is 14 amino acids. Germline V gene data show CDR1 as SNHLY and CDR2 as FYNNEI. The V segment lost 4 bases and the J segment 3 bases; nucleotides outside the gene matches: 3.

The rearrangement joins TRBV10-3 to TRBJ2-5; a weak D match, TRBD1 (6 bases). V was cut by 6 bases and J by 0 bases, with 11 bases left in between. The length of the CDR3 is 14 residues. Germline loops: CDR1 ENHRY, CDR2 SYGVKD. CDR3 DNA sequence: TGTGCCATCAGCTCAGGGGCCCACCAAGAGACCCAGTACTTC. As protein: CAISSGAHQETQYF.

The chain employs TRBV19 and TRBJ1-1; weak D call: TRBD1 (5 bases). CDR3 size: 16 residues. Trimming pared 5 bases from V and 4 bases from J, leaving 20 bases between. Germline V gives CDR1 LNHDA, CDR2 SQIVND (reference sequence). The CDR3: CASSFTEGLLGTEAFF. CDR3 coding DNA: TGTGCCAGTAGTTTCACGGAGGGACTCCTAGGCACTGAAGCTTTCTTT.

The V call is TRBV19, the J call TRBJ2-1; 12 bases agree with TRBD2. The CDR3 spans 19 residues. The trim removed 7 bases at V and 0 bases at J, leaving 13 bases unmatched. Germline V gene data show CDR1 as LNHDA and CDR2 as SQIVND (reference sequence). The CDR3 loop is CASTLTSGRTVSSYNEQFF. The CDR3 DNA sequence: TGTGCCAGTACCCTAACTAGCGGGAGGACCGTAAGCTCCTACAATGAGCAGTTCTTC.

The V and J genes are TRBV7-6 and TRBJ2-7, with D perhaps matching TRBD2 (7 bases). The ends were cut back, 6 bases at V and 4 bases at J, with 25 bases in the middle. Germline V lookup: CDR1 SGHVS, CDR2 FNYEAQ. The CDR3 runs to 17 residues. The CDR3 here is CASRPGGGRVLGYEQYF. The CDR3 bases are TGTGCCAGCAGGCCTGGGGGCGGGAGAGTTCTCGGGTACGAGCAGTACTTC.

The CDR3, as DNA: TGTGCCAGCAGCATCAGACTGATAGCCAAAAACATTCAGTACTTC. Protein product: CASSIRLIAKNIQYF. V is TRBV7-2 and J is TRBJ2-4, with D hard to call. V was cut by 5 bases and J by 0 bases, with 11 bases left in between. CDR1 and CDR2 from the germline V gene are SGHTA and FQGNSA. The CDR3 consists of 15 residues.

The chain is built from TRBV6-5 and TRBJ1-2, with 10 bases aligning to TRBD1. V was pared by 0 bases and J by 7 bases, with 8 bases of the junction left unmatched. CDR3 length: 16 amino acids. Germline CDR1 MNHEY, CDR2 SVGAGI. DNA for the CDR3: TGTGCCAGCAGTTACTCGACCCCTCGGACAGGGGGTGGCTACACCTTC. This translates into CASSYSTPRTGGGYTF.

The V gene is TRBV5-1, the J gene TRBJ1-4; D is undetermined. V was shortened by 0 bases and J by 3 bases, with 3 bases between the two germline ends. CDR3 length: 13 residues. Germline CDR1 reads SGHRS; CDR2 reads YFSETQ. The CDR3 is CASSLGPNEKLFF. CDR3 nucleotides: TGCGCCAGCAGCTTGGGGCCTAATGAAAAACTGTTTTTT.

The chain links TRBV13 to TRBJ1-2; D call uncertain. This CDR3 comprises 15 residues. The V and J ends lost 3 bases and 3 bases respectively, with 14 bases between them. Germline CDR1 PRHDT, CDR2 FYEKMQ (reference sequence). Written as DNA, the CDR3 is TGTGCCAGCAGCTTCAGGCAGGCTATCTACTATGGCTACACCTTC. It encodes CASSFRQAIYYGYTF.

The genes are TRBV1 and TRBJ2-7; TRBD2 reflects the table's D call only, with no check against the DNA. TRBV1 is tagged as a pseudogene. This CDR3 has 12 residues. CDR3 region: CTSSPRGYEQYF. In DNA, the CDR3 is TGCACCAGCAGCCCCCGCGGCTACGAGCAGTACTTC.

This chain connects TRBV7-3 to TRBJ2-7; TRBD1 matches 8 bases. Per germline, CDR1 SGHTA and CDR2 FQGTGA. The V segment lost 1 base and the J segment 3 bases; nucleotides outside the gene matches: 5. This CDR3 region has 15 residues. This CDR3 is CASSLNGQGDYEQYF. The CDR3 region has the DNA TGTGCCAGCAGCTTAAACGGACAGGGAGACTACGAGCAGTACTTC.

The chain combines TRBV21-1 with TRBJ1-2. TRBV21-1 is flagged as a pseudogene. CDR3 size: 16 residues. CDR3 protein: CASSKVGREGIYGYTF. CDR3 DNA sequence: TGTGCCAGCAGCAAGGTGGGCAGGGAGGGGATCTATGGCTACACCTTC.

The genes are TRBV5-1 and TRBJ1-3, with D perhaps matching TRBD1 (5 bases). V was pared by 0 bases and J by 4 bases, with 5 bases between. CDR1 SGHRS and CDR2 YFSETQ come from the germline V gene. The length of the CDR3 is 13 residues. CDR3 protein: CASSLGQGNTIYF. In DNA, the CDR3 is TGCGCCAGCAGCTTGGGACAGGGAAACACCATATATTTT.

V and J are TRBV4-3 and TRBJ2-7; perhaps TRBD2 as D (6 bases). CDR3 length: 16 amino acids. In germline, CDR1 is LGHNA, CDR2 YSLEER. The V gene lost 1 base and the J gene lost 4 bases, with 17 bases spanning the gap. The CDR3 loop is CASSQGVSGGEYEQYF. The CDR3 coding sequence is TGCGCCAGCAGCCAAGGGGTTAGCGGAGGGGAATACGAGCAGTACTTC.

The V gene is TRBV30, the J gene TRBJ2-7; 10 bases map to TRBD1. V was pared by 2 bases and J by 0 bases, with 7 bases of the junction left unmatched. This CDR3 region has 16 residues. Per the germline V gene, CDR1 is GTSNPN and CDR2 is SVGIG (reference sequence). The CDR3 nucleotides are TGTGCCTGGAGTAGAACCGGGACAGGGGTCTCCTACGAGCAGTACTTC. It codes for CAWSRTGTGVSYEQYF.

The rearrangement uses TRBV27 and TRBJ2-7, with 7 bases lining up with TRBD1. Germline V CDR1 and CDR2: MNHEY, SMNVEV (reference sequence). CDR3 length equals 14 residues. V gave up 6 bases and J gave up 2 bases; unmatched junction bases: 7. The CDR3 loop reads CASSLTGFAYEQYF. CDR3 DNA: TGTGCCAGCAGCCTGACAGGGTTCGCCTACGAGCAGTACTTC.